The 11 T cell receptor beta chains below come from one sample, sequenced in a study of graft-versus-host responses after intestinal transplantation. These receptors' targets are unknown. TCRdb's table, derived via immunoSEQ multiplex PCR, lists solely in-frame clones and lacks some. The sample shows about 88,000 clones, over 85% of them seen only once. The source was unstimulated CD4+ T cells sorted from spleen or lymph node cells, collected before intestinal transplant. These receptors all come from a human donor who received an intestinal transplant.

The V gene is TRBV6-1, the J gene TRBJ1-5; unclear D gene. Germline-derived CDR1 and CDR2 are MNHNS and SASEGT. V was shortened by 7 bases and J by 4 bases, with 11 bases between the two germline ends. The CDR3 is made up of 13 amino acids. The CDR3, as DNA: TGTGCCAGCATTGGAGGCCTAAATCAGCCCCAGCATTTT. Translation gives CASIGGLNQPQHF.

V usage is TRBV7-9 and J usage is TRBJ2-1, with 14 nucleotides matching TRBD2. There are 17 residues in the CDR3. After removal of 5 bases from V and 9 bases from J, the junction contained 12 bases not matched to a gene. Germline CDR1 and CDR2: SEHNR and FQNEAQ (reference sequence). CDR3 sequence: CASSPGETSGRDCEQFF. In nucleotides, the CDR3 is TGTGCCAGCAGCCCTGGCGAGACTAGCGGGAGGGACTGTGAGCAGTTCTTC.

The V and J genes are TRBV6-6 and TRBJ1-3, with D possibly TRBD1 on 6 matching bases. The CDR3 contains 14 residues. V lost 5 bases to trimming and J lost 2 bases, with 10 bases between them. Germline CDR1 is MNHNY and CDR2 is SVGAGI (reference sequence). The CDR3 bases are TGTGCCAGCAGTCCCACAGGGACTGGAAACACCATATATTTT. It codes for CASSPTGTGNTIYF.

V gene TRBV5-6 combines with J gene TRBJ2-1, with D perhaps TRBD2 (7 bases). Per germline, CDR1 SGHDT and CDR2 YYEEEE. The CDR3 is made up of 15 amino acids. The ends were cut back, 2 bases at V and 7 bases at J, with 16 bases in the middle. The CDR3 nucleotides are TGTGCCAGCAGCTTAGGGGGGAGGGCTGAAAATGAGCAGTTCTTC. Its protein product is CASSLGGRAENEQFF.

This clone showed up just once. As DNA, the CDR3 is TGTGCCAGCAACCCGGACGGGAGGGCCTTTGGAGAGCAGTTCTTC. Amino acid sequence: CASNPDGRAFGEQFF. The V and J genes are TRBV11-2 and TRBJ2-1; 8 bases agree with TRBD2. The CDR3 sequence is 15 residues long. From germline, CDR1 is SGHAT and CDR2 FQNNGV. With V trimmed by 7 bases and J by 10 bases, 15 bases remained unmatched. Full variable domain (outside the CDR3, taken from reference TRBV11-2 and TRBJ2-1): EAGVAQSPRYKIIEKRQSVAFWCNPISGHATLYWYQQILGQGPKLLIQFQNNGVVDDSQLPKDRFSAERLKGVDSTLKIQPAKLEDSAVYLCASNPDGRAFGEQFFGPGTRLTVL.

The chain is built from TRBV30 and TRBJ1-6, with D maybe TRBD1 (6 bases). There are 13 residues in the CDR3. Germline CDR1 and CDR2: GTSNPN and SVGIG (reference sequence). V was trimmed by 3 bases and J by 5 bases, leaving 8 bases between them. The CDR3 loop is CAWSGQHNSPLHF. The CDR3, as DNA: TGTGCCTGGAGCGGACAGCATAATTCACCCCTCCACTTT.

V usage is TRBV6-5 and J usage is TRBJ2-1; D gene ambiguous. The CDR3 has 11 amino acids. With 5 bases removed from V and 8 bases from J, the gap between germline ends came to 7 bases. CDR1 and CDR2 from the germline V gene are MNHEY and SVGAGI. The CDR3 coding sequence is TGTGCCAGCAGTCGCAAGGATGAGCAGTTCTTC. Its protein is CASSRKDEQFF.

The chain couples TRBV28 to TRBJ2-2; D remains unclear. Germline V gives CDR1 MDHEN, CDR2 SYDVKM. V was pared by 6 bases and J by 6 bases, with 14 bases between. The CDR3 contains 14 residues. The chain's CDR3 is CASSLTRMPGELFF. For the CDR3, the DNA is TGTGCCAGCAGCTTAACAAGGATGCCCGGGGAGCTGTTTTTT.

This clone appeared once. Here the CDR3 reads CASSIVPGRDTQYF. The CDR3 DNA reads as TGTGCCAGTAGTATAGTTCCGGGTCGAGATACGCAGTATTTT. The chain links TRBV19 to TRBJ2-3, with D uncertain. The CDR3 extends over 14 amino acids. Trimming cost V 1 base and J 5 bases, with 10 bases left between them. Germline loops: CDR1 LNHDA, CDR2 SQIVND (reference sequence). Supplemented by reference TRBV19 and TRBJ2-3, the full variable domain reads DGGITQSPKYLFRKEGQNVTLSCEQNLNHDAMYWYRQDPGQGLRLIYYSQIVNDFQKGDIAEGYSVSREKKESFPLTVTSAQKNPTAFYLCASSIVPGRDTQYFGPGTRLTVL.

The table lists this clone with a few counts. This chain uses TRBV28 with TRBJ2-3; tentatively, D is TRBD2 (7 bases). The CDR3 has 16 amino acids. V gave up 5 bases and J gave up 4 bases, with 19 bases separating them. Per germline, CDR1 MDHEN and CDR2 SYDVKM. CDR3 in amino acids: CASSQPWGGRADTQYF. The CDR3 DNA reads as TGTGCCAGCAGTCAACCATGGGGGGGCCGGGCAGATACGCAGTATTTT.

This clone was found once. The chain carries TRBV11-2 and TRBJ2-3, with 7 bases identical to TRBD2. CDR3 length: 18 residues. The junction had 13 bases not matched to a gene; V was cut back by 1 base and J by 3 bases. The germline V gene encodes CDR1 SGHAT and CDR2 FQNNGV. The CDR3 spells CASSLVPFGGSLTDTQYF. CDR3 in DNA: TGTGCCAGCAGCTTAGTTCCCTTCGGCGGGAGTTTAACAGATACGCAGTATTTT.